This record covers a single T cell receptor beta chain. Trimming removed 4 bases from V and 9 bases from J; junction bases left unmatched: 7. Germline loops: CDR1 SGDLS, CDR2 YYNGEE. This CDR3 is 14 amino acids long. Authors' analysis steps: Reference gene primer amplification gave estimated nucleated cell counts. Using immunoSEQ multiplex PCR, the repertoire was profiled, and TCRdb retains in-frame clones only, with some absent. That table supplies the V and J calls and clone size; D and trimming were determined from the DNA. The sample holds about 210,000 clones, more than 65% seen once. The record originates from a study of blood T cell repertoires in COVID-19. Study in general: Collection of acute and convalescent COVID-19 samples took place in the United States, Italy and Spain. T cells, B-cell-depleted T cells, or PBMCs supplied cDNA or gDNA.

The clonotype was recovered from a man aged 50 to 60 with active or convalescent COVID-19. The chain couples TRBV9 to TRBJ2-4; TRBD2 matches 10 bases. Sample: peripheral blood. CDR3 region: CASSPSGGRGIQYF. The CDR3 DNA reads TGTGCCAGCAGCCCTAGCGGGGGAAGGGGCATTCAGTACTTC.